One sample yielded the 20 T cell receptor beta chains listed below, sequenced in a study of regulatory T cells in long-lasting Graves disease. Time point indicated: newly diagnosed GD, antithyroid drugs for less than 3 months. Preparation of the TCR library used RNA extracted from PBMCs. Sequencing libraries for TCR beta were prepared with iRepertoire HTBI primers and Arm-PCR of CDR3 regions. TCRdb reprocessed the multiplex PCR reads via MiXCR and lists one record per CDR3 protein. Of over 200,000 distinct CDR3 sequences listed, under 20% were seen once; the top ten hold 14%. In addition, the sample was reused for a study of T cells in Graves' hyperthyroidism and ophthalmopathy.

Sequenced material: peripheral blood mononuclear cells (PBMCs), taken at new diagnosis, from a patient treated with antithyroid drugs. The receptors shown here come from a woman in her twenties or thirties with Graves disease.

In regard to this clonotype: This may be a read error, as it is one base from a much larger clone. The CDR3 bases are TGTGCCAGCAGCCTCGGGGCCACGAACACCGGGGAGCCGTTTTTT. It encodes CASSLGATNTGEPFF. J is TRBJ2-2 and V is TRBV3-1, with D perhaps TRBD1 or TRBD2 (5 bases each). There are 15 residues in the CDR3. CDR1 LGHDT and CDR2 YNNKEL come from the germline V gene (reference sequence).

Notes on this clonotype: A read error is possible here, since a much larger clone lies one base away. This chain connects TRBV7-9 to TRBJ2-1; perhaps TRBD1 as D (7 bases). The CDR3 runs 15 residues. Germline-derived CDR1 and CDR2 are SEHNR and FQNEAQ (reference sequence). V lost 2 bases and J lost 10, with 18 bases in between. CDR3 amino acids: CASSLMAGGSYEQFF. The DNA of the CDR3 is TGTGCCAGCAGCTTAATGGCAGGGGGGTCCTACGAGCAGTTCTTC.

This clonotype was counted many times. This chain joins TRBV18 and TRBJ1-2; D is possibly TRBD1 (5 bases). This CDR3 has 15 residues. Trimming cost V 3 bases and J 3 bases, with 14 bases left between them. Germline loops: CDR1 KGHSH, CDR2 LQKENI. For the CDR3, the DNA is TGTGCCAGCTCACCCAACCGGGACGAATACTATGGCTACACCTTC. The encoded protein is CASSPNRDEYYGYTF.

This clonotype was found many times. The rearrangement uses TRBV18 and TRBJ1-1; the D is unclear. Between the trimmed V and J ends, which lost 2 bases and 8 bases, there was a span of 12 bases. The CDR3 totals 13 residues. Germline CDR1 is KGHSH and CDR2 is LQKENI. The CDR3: CASSPGDAREAFF. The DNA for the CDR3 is TGTGCCAGCTCACCAGGCGACGCCAGGGAAGCTTTCTTT.

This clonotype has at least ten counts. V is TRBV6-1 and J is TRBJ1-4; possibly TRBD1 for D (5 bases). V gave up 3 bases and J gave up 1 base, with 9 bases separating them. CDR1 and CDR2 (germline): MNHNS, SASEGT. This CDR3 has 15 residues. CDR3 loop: CASSDQGKTNEKLFF. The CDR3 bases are TGTGCCAGCAGTGACCAGGGAAAAACTAATGAAAAACTGTTTTTT.

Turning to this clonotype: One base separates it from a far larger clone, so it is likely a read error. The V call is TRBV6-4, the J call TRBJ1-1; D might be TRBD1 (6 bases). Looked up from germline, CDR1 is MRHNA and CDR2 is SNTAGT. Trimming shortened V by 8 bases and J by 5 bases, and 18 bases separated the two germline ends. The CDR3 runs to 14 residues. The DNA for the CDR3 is TGTGCCAGCGGTCCTACCGGAGGGGGGACTGAAGCTTTCTTT. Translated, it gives CASGPTGGGTEAFF.

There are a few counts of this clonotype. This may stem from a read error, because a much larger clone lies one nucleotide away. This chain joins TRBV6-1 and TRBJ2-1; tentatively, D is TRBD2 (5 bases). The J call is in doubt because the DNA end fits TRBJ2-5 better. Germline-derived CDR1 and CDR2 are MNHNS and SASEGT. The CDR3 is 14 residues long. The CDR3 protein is CASSDPDWRETQYF. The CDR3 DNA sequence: TGTGCCAGCAGTGATCCGGACTGGAGAGAGACCCAGTACTTC.

The CDR3 sequence is CASREELTNTGELFF. CDR3 DNA: TGTGCCAGCAGAGAGGAGCTAACGAACACCGGGGAGCTGTTTTTT. The chain has TRBV12-3 or TRBV12-4 and TRBJ2-2, with D uncertain. The CDR3 length is 15 residues. Trimming removed 6 bases at V and 0 bases at J, with 11 bases between.

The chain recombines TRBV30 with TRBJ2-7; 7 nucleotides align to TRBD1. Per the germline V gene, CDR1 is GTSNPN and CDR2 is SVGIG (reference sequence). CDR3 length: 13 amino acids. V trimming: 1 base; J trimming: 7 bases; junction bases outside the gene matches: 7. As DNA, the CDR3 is TGTGCCTGGAGTGGGACAGGCCACGGAGAGCAGTACTTC. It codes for CAWSGTGHGEQYF.

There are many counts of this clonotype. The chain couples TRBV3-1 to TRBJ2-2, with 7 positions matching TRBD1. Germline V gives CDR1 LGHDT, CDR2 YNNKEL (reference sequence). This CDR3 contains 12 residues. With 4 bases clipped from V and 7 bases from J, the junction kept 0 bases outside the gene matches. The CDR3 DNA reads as TGTGCCAGCAGCCGACAGGGCGGGGAGCTGTTTTTT. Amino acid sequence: CASSRQGGELFF.

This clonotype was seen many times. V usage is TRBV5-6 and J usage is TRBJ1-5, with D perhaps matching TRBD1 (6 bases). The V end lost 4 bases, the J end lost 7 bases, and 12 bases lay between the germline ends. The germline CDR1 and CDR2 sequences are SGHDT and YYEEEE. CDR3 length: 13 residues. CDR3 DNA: TGTGCCAGCAGCCCGCGCAGGGGACAGCCCCAGCATTTT. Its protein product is CASSPRRGQPQHF.

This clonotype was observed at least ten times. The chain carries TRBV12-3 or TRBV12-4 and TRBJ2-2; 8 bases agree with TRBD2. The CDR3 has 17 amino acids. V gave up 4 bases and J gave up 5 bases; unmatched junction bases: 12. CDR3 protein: CASSSSGGPQWTGELFF. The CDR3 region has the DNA TGTGCCAGCAGTTCGAGCGGGGGCCCTCAGTGGACCGGGGAGCTGTTTTTT.

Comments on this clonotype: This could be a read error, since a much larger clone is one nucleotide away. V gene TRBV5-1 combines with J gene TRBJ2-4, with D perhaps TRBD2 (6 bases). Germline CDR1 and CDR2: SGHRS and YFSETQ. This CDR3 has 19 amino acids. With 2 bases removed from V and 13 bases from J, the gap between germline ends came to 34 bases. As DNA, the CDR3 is TGCGCCAGCAGCTTTAGTTTGGGGAGGATTATAATCTCCTACAATGAGCAGTACTTC. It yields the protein CASSFSLGRIIISYNEQYF.

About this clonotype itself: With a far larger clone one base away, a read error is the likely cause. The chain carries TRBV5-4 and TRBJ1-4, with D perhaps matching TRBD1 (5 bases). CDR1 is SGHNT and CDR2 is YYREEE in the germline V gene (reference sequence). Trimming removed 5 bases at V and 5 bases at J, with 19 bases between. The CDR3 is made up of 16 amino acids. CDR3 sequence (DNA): TGTGCCAGCAGTCCAATCACCGGGACGGGAAATGAAAAACTGTTTTTT. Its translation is CASSPITGTGNEKLFF. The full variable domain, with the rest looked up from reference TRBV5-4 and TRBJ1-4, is ETGVTQSPTHLIKTRGQQVTLRCSSQSGHNTVSWYQQALGQGPQFIFQYYREEENGRGNFPPRFSGLQFPNYSSELNVNALELDDSALYLCASSPITGTGNEKLFFGSGTQLSVL.

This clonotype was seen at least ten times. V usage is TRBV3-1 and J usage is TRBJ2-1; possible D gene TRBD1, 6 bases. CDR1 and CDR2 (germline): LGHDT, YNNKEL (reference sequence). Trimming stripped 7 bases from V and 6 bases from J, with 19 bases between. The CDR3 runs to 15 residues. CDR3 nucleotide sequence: TGTGCCAGCACAGCCCGGGACCAGGGGCTCAATGAGCAGTTCTTC. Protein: CASTARDQGLNEQFF.

The CDR3 sequence: CAISERYRGSYNSPLHF. In nucleotides, the CDR3 is TGTGCCATCAGTGAGCGTTACAGGGGCTCCTATAATTCACCCCTCCACTTT. The V call is TRBV10-3, the J call TRBJ1-6; 7 nucleotides line up with TRBD1. Germline CDR1 ENHRY, CDR2 SYGVKD. The CDR3 consists of 17 residues. Trimming removed 2 bases from V and 0 bases from J; junction bases left unmatched: 4.

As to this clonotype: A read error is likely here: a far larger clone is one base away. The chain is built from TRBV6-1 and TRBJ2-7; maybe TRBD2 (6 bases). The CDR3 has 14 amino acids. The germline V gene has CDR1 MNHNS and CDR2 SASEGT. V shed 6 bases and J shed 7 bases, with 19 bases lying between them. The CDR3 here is CASRGAGSYNEQYF. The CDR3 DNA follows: TGTGCCAGCAGAGGAGCGGGTTCCTACAATGAGCAGTACTTC.

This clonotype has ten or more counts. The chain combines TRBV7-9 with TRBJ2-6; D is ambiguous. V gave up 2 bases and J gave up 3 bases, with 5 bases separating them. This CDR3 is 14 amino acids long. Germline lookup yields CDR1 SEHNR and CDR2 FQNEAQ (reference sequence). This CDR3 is CASSLIGGANVLTF. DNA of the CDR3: TGTGCCAGCAGCTTAATAGGTGGGGCCAACGTCCTGACTTTC.

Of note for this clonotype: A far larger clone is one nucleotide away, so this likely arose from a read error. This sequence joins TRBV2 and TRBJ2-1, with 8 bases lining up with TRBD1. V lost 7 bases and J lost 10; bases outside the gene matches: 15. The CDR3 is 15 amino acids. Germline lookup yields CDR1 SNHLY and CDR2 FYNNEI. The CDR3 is CASNEERQGIYEQFF. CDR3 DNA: TGTGCCAGCAACGAGGAACGACAGGGGATATACGAGCAGTTCTTC.

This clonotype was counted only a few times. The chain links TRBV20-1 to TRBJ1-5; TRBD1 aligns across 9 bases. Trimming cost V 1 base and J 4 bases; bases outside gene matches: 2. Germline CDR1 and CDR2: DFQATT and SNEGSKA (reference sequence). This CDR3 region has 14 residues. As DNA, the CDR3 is TGCAGTGCTAGAGGGGACAGGGAAAATCAGCCCCAGCATTTT. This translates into CSARGDRENQPQHF.